The 4 T cell receptor beta chains below were found in one sample sequenced in a study of T cell responses to AZD1222 COVID-19 vaccine. Produced via immunoSEQ multiplex PCR; TCRdb's table is partial and in-frame only. The sample lists 91,000 or so clones; roughly nine tenths were seen once. The input for sequencing was peripheral blood, taken 28 days after the second AZD1222 dose. The origin of the receptors is an adult who received the AZD1222 COVID-19 vaccine.

The chain links TRBV2 to TRBJ1-1; maybe TRBD1 (5 bases). The CDR3 loop spans 12 amino acids. With 4 bases removed from V and 5 bases from J, the gap between germline ends came to 8 bases. CDR1 SNHLY and CDR2 FYNNEI come from the germline V gene. CDR3 DNA sequence: TGTGCCAGCAGTGTGACAGAGACTGAAGCTTTCTTT. Residues: CASSVTETEAFF.

The CDR3 loop reads CASRTTTYQETQYF. CDR3 DNA: TGTGCCAGCAGAACTACGACCTACCAAGAGACCCAGTACTTC. The V call is TRBV11-1, the J call TRBJ2-5; no firm D call. Germline loops: CDR1 SGHAT, CDR2 FQDESV (reference sequence). V was clipped by 6 bases and J by 0 bases, with 11 bases between them. This CDR3 region has 14 residues.

The rearrangement links TRBV7-9 to TRBJ2-7; D tentatively fits TRBD1 or TRBD2 (5 bases each). The V end was cut by 2 bases, the J end by 7 bases, with 12 bases between. CDR1 is SEHNR, CDR2 FQNEAQ, per germline (reference sequence). The CDR3 is made up of 13 amino acids. The CDR3 protein is CASSLSWDGEQYF. The CDR3 region has the DNA TGTGCCAGCAGCTTATCCTGGGACGGAGAGCAGTACTTC.

Comment on this clone: This CDR3 is also generated by other DNA sequences in the sample. The chain is built from TRBV5-1 and TRBJ2-3, with D tentatively TRBD2 (6 bases). V was clipped by 4 bases and J by 0 bases, with 9 bases between them. The CDR3 has 14 amino acids. Germline loops: CDR1 SGHRS, CDR2 YFSETQ. CDR3 DNA sequence: TGCGCCAGCAGCCTAGGGACTAGCACAGATACGCAGTATTTT. Translation gives CASSLGTSTDTQYF.